Sequencing of this T cell receptor beta chain was carried out in a study of blood T cell repertoires in COVID-19. In the study overall: Some COVID-19 samples were acute and others convalescent; all came from the United States, Italy and Spain. PBMCs, B-cell-depleted T cells, or T cells were the source of the cDNA or gDNA that made up the material.

The Seattle site enrolled patients during active infection and followed them longitudinally. In the original processing: Estimation of nucleated cell counts was performed using reference gene primer amplification. TCRdb's copy holds only in-frame clones and misses some; the assay was immunoSEQ multiplex PCR. V, J and clone size reflect that table, while D and trimming were determined from the DNA. The repertoire holds tens of thousands of clones, 75% to 90% seen once, with about 20% in the top ten. This CDR3 contains 15 residues. Trimming removed 7 bases from V and 4 bases from J, with 18 bases in between. Germline loops: CDR1 KGHDR, CDR2 SFDVKD.

The TCR sequence derives from a woman aged 60-75 years with COVID-19, enrolled during active disease. Sequencing was done on a sample of peripheral blood. The chain joins TRBV24-1 to TRBJ1-2; D is perhaps TRBD1 (6 bases). This chain's CDR3 is CATSPMGGGSYGYTF. CDR3 nucleotides: TGTGCCACCAGCCCGATGGGAGGGGGAAGCTATGGCTACACCTTC.